A single sample gave rise to the 18 T cell receptor beta chains below, sequenced in a study of CD8 T cells in Susac syndrome. With random hexamers, reverse transcription was performed on about 0.5 to 1 ug of RNA. TCRdb used MiXCR to reprocess the immunoSEQ multiplex PCR reads, holding one entry per CDR3 protein. The table records some 400,000 distinct CDR3 sequences, 75% to 90% of them present only once. Specimen: CD8+ T cells from PBMCs. Receptor source: a human donor with multiple sclerosis.

The chain carries TRBV27 and TRBJ1-1; a weak D match, TRBD1 (6 bases). The CDR3 has 18 residues. The V end was cut by 5 bases, the J end by 11 bases, with 33 bases between. From germline, CDR1 is MNHEY and CDR2 SMNVEV (reference sequence). Here the CDR3 reads CASSPRAISRDQGGAAFF. The CDR3 nucleotides are TGTGCCAGCAGTCCGCGGGCTATTAGTAGGGATCAAGGGGGTGCGGCTTTCTTT.

This chain links TRBV28 with TRBJ1-5; D gene uncertain. CDR3 size: 15 residues. The V end was cut by 3 bases, the J end by 0 bases, with 9 bases between. Per germline, CDR1 MDHEN and CDR2 SYDVKM. The CDR3 coding sequence is TGTGCCAGCAGTTTTAAGGGCTATAGCAATCAGCCCCAGCATTTT. It translates to CASSFKGYSNQPQHF.

The CDR3 DNA sequence: TGTGCCAGCACCTTCAGGGGACCCGGGGAGCTGTTTTTT. Translating gives CASTFRGPGELFF. The J gene is TRBJ2-2, the V gene TRBV7-6; a weak D match, TRBD1 (6 bases). CDR3 size: 13 residues. Germline lookup yields CDR1 SGHVS and CDR2 FNYEAQ. The V and J ends lost 7 bases and 6 bases respectively, with 12 bases between them.

J is TRBJ2-7 and V is TRBV20-1; tentative D call: TRBD2 (5 bases). Trimming took 0 bases from V and 2 from J, leaving 14 bases between them. CDR3 length equals 15 residues. Germline values: CDR1 DFQATT, CDR2 SNEGSKA (reference sequence). DNA for the CDR3: TGCAGTGCTAGAGATATTAGGGAGCGGACCTACGAGCAGTACTTC. The encoded protein is CSARDIRERTYEQYF.

CDR3 coding DNA: TGTGCCAGCAGCTTAACAGTGGACTCTGGGGCCAACGTCCTGACTTTC. Translation gives CASSLTVDSGANVLTF. The rearrangement links TRBV7-6 to TRBJ2-6, with D uncertain. Germline V CDR1 and CDR2: SGHVS, FNYEAQ. Trimming took 2 bases from V and 0 from J, leaving 8 bases between them. The CDR3 runs to 16 residues.

The chain employs TRBV29-1 and TRBJ1-2, with 7 bases matching TRBD1. The CDR3 has 13 amino acids. V shed 2 bases, J shed 2 bases, and the junction held 2 bases outside the gene matches. The germline V gene encodes CDR1 SQVTM and CDR2 ANQGSEA. CDR3 in DNA: TGCAGCGTTGAAACAGGGGTGAACTATGGCTACACCTTC. It codes for CSVETGVNYGYTF. Full variable domain (outside the CDR3, taken from reference TRBV29-1 and TRBJ1-2): SAVISQKPSRDICQRGTSLTIQCQVDSQVTMMFWYRQQPGQSLTLIATANQGSEATYESGFVIDKFPISRPNLTFSTLTVSNMSPEDSSIYLCSVETGVNYGYTFGSGTRLTVV.

The chain combines TRBV12-3 or TRBV12-4 with TRBJ2-1, with TRBD1 matching 8 bases. Losses at the gene ends were 2 bases for V and 8 bases for J; bases not matched to a gene: 8. CDR3 size: 15 residues. The CDR3 nucleotides read TGTGCCAGCAGTTTACTCTACGACAGGGGTGATGAGCAGTTCTTC. This encodes CASSLLYDRGDEQFF.

The chain employs TRBV2 and TRBJ1-1; TRBD1 matches 7 bases. From germline, CDR1 is SNHLY and CDR2 FYNNEI. Losses at the gene ends were 8 bases for V and 4 bases for J; bases not matched to a gene: 7. This CDR3 has 13 amino acids. The CDR3, as DNA: TGTGCCAGCGGGGGACAGCCAAGCACTGAAGCTTTCTTT. It yields the protein CASGGQPSTEAFF.

The rearrangement uses TRBV28 and TRBJ2-1; no firm D call. This CDR3 has 12 amino acids. Germline V gives CDR1 MDHEN, CDR2 SYDVKM. Deletions cut 4 bases from V and 6 bases from J, with 7 bases between. The CDR3 region has the DNA TGTGCCAGCAGTTGGCTAGTCAATGAGCAGTTCTTC. Amino acids: CASSWLVNEQFF.

V is TRBV27 and J is TRBJ1-1; D is perhaps TRBD1 (6 bases). The germline CDR1 and CDR2 sequences are MNHEY and SMNVEV (reference sequence). This CDR3 has 14 amino acids. The V end lost 4 bases, the J end lost 0 bases, and 9 bases lay between the germline ends. The CDR3 here is CASSWGHMNTEAFF. CDR3 nucleotides: TGTGCCAGCAGTTGGGGACATATGAACACTGAAGCTTTCTTT.

This sequence joins TRBV4-1 and TRBJ2-1, with 9 bases aligning to TRBD2. V shed 3 bases, J shed 2 bases, and the junction held 8 bases outside the gene matches. Germline V lookup: CDR1 MGHRA, CDR2 YSYEKL. The CDR3 spans 17 residues. The CDR3 DNA reads TGCGCCAGCAGCCATTGGGTAGCGGGGGACACCTACAATGAGCAGTTCTTC. Translation: CASSHWVAGDTYNEQFF.

The rearrangement uses TRBV27 and TRBJ1-5; perhaps TRBD1 as D (5 bases). The CDR3 covers 16 residues. Germline loops: CDR1 MNHEY, CDR2 SMNVEV (reference sequence). Between the trimmed V and J ends, which lost 4 bases and 6 bases, there was a span of 19 bases. The CDR3, as DNA: TGTGCCAGCAGTTCGGGGACTGAGGGTTTTGGTCAGCCCCAGCATTTT. This codes for CASSSGTEGFGQPQHF.

A word on this clonotype: An end of the junction does not agree with germline; a read error may underlie this. V gene TRBV5-4 combines with J gene TRBJ1-5; the D gene is possibly TRBD1 (6 bases). Germline CDR1 and CDR2: SGHNT and YYREEE (reference sequence). The CDR3 is 14 amino acids. This CDR3 reads CASSLDGTNRPQHF. The CDR3 DNA follows: TGTGCCAGCAGCTTGGATGGGACAAATCGGCCCCAGCATTTT.

DNA of the CDR3: TGTGCCAGCAGCAAGACAGGGGAGAGTAGCTATGGCTACACCTTC. Amino acid sequence: CASSKTGESSYGYTF. The rearrangement joins TRBV21-1 to TRBJ1-2; the tabulated D call, TRBD1, remains unverified against the DNA. TRBV21-1 is a known pseudogene. This CDR3 is built from 15 residues.

The chain's CDR3 is CASSSISGMGMNTEAFF. CDR3 DNA sequence: TGTGCCAGCAGCTCCATCTCAGGGATGGGGATGAACACTGAAGCTTTCTTT. The chain carries TRBV7-2 and TRBJ1-1; a possible D gene is TRBD1 (5 bases). This CDR3 is 17 amino acids long. Germline lookup yields CDR1 SGHTA and CDR2 FQGNSA. The V and J ends lost 4 bases and 0 bases respectively, with 18 bases between them.

V is TRBV5-5 and J is TRBJ2-7, with D uncertain. V lost 4 bases to trimming and J lost 0 bases, with 11 bases between them. The CDR3 extends over 14 amino acids. Germline lookup yields CDR1 SGHKS and CDR2 YYEKEE (reference sequence). The CDR3 is CASSPRWDSYEQYF. CDR3 coding DNA: TGTGCCAGCAGCCCGCGATGGGACTCCTACGAGCAGTACTTC.

The chain is built from TRBV30 and TRBJ1-2; D gene ambiguous. V was clipped by 4 bases and J by 4 bases, with 22 bases between them. This CDR3 has 16 residues. Per the germline V gene, CDR1 is GTSNPN and CDR2 is SVGIG (reference sequence). DNA of the CDR3: TGTGCCTGGACCCGCGGAGTGCAGCTTGATATCTATGGCTACACCTTC. As protein: CAWTRGVQLDIYGYTF.

The chain joins TRBV20-1 to TRBJ2-1, with D uncertain. Germline values: CDR1 DFQATT, CDR2 SNEGSKA (reference sequence). With 0 bases removed from V and 7 bases from J, the gap between germline ends came to 10 bases. The CDR3 is made up of 13 amino acids. The CDR3 DNA sequence: TGCAGTGCTAGAGATCAGGATTCTAATGAGCAGTTCTTC. This gives the protein CSARDQDSNEQFF.